These 6 T cell receptor beta chains share one sample of origin, sequenced in a study of graft-versus-host responses after intestinal transplantation. Here immunoSEQ multiplex PCR was the method, and the copy in TCRdb shows in-frame clones only, minus some. The top ten clones hold more than 0.15% of a sample with roughly 100,000 clones, 91% of them seen once. Antigen specificity for these receptors is unknown. This material consisted of unstimulated CD4+ T cells sorted from spleen or lymph node cells, taken before transplant. The receptors were gathered from a human donor who was the organ donor for an intestinal transplant.

The chain joins TRBV4-3 to TRBJ1-1; 11 bases line up with TRBD1. Germline CDR1 LGHNA, CDR2 YSLEER. After removal of 1 base from V and 0 bases from J, the junction contained 10 bases not matched to a gene. The CDR3 has 19 residues. CDR3 in amino acids: CASSQGPGQGATVNTEAFF. In DNA, the CDR3 is TGCGCCAGCAGCCAAGGTCCAGGACAGGGGGCCACTGTGAACACTGAAGCTTTCTTT.

CDR3 amino acids: CASGEYDGTQYF. The CDR3 bases are TGTGCTAGTGGGGAGTATGACGGGACCCAGTACTTC. The chain employs TRBV12-5 and TRBJ2-5; D is unclear. This CDR3 is 12 amino acids long. V gave up 6 bases and J gave up 7 bases, with 12 bases separating them. Germline V gives CDR1 LGHNT, CDR2 FRNRAP.

The rearrangement links TRBV7-2 to TRBJ2-1; D is ambiguous. V was clipped by 3 bases and J by 9 bases, with 9 bases between them. CDR1 SGHTA and CDR2 FQGNSA come from the germline V gene. This CDR3 is built from 12 residues. The CDR3 DNA follows: TGTGCCAGCAGCTTTGTACGCAGTGAGCAGTTCTTC. As protein: CASSFVRSEQFF.

The chain uses TRBV6-4 and TRBJ2-2, with D perhaps matching TRBD1 (6 bases). Per germline, CDR1 MRHNA and CDR2 SNTAGT. The CDR3 runs 14 residues. V dropped 6 bases and J dropped 3 bases, with 11 bases sitting between them. CDR3 sequence: CASRWDTDTGELFF. The CDR3 region has the DNA TGTGCCAGCAGATGGGACACAGACACCGGGGAGCTGTTTTTT.

The genes are TRBV28 and TRBJ2-1; the D gene is possibly TRBD1 (5 bases). Germline V gene lookup returns CDR1 MDHEN and CDR2 SYDVKM. This CDR3 region has 12 residues. V was clipped by 6 bases and J by 9 bases, with 12 bases between them. CDR3 sequence: CASSPQVGEQFF. The CDR3 DNA reads as TGTGCCAGCAGCCCACAGGTTGGTGAGCAGTTCTTC.

With respect to this clone: The sample has other DNA sequences that encode this CDR3 too. The CDR3 is CATSRGQGKGGNTEAFF. As DNA, the CDR3 is TGTGCCACCAGCAGAGGACAGGGGAAAGGGGGAAACACTGAAGCTTTCTTT. The J gene is TRBJ1-1, the V gene TRBV15, with TRBD1 matching over 8 bases. Unmatched junction bases numbered 9, after V lost 1 base and J lost 2 bases. This CDR3 has 17 amino acids. From germline, CDR1 is LNHNV and CDR2 YYDKDF (reference sequence).